This T cell receptor beta chain was sequenced during a study of vaccination effects on CD4 cells after COVID-19. Study findings and constraints: Vaccine- and infection-induced clones showed marked clonal contraction late following vaccination.

The method was immunoSEQ multiplex PCR; TCRdb's version includes in-frame clones alone and lacks a portion of them. The sample yields about 79,000 clones, around 74% seen once. CDR3 length: 12 residues. V was clipped by 6 bases and J by 7 bases; unmatched bases: 4. Germline V gene lookup returns CDR1 SNHLY and CDR2 FYNNEI. Antigen-specific CD4+ T cells were expanded with viral peptide pools in the ViraFEST assay before sequencing. A 10-day culture period preceded the isolation of CD4+ T cells. Concerning this clone itself: No antigen is known for it.

This chain joins TRBV2 and TRBJ2-7; 9 nucleotides match TRBD1. The source material was CD4+ T cells from PBMCs cultured with HCoV-229E spike peptides, sampled before COVID-19 vaccination. This TCR was sampled from a human donor who received a COVID-19 vaccine. In nucleotides, the CDR3 is TGTGCCAGCAGCCCCGACAGGGGGGAGCAGTACGTC. This encodes CASSPDRGEQYV.